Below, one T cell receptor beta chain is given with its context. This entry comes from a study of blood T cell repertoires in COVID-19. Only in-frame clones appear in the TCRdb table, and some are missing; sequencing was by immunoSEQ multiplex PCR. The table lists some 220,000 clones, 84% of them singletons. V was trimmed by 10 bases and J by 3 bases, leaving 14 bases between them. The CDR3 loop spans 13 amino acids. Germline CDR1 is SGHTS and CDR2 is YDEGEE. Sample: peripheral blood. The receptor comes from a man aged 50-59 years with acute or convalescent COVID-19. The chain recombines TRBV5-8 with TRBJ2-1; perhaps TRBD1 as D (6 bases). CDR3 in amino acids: CAVSQGVYNEQFF. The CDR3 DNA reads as TGTGCCGTTTCACAGGGAGTCTACAATGAGCAGTTCTTC.